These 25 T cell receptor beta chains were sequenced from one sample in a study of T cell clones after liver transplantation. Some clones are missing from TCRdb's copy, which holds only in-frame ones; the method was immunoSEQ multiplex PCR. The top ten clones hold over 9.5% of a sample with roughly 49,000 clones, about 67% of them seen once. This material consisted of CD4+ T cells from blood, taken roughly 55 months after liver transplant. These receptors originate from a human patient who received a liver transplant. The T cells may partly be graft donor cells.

The CDR3 DNA is TGTGCCAGCAGCGTTCTCGCGGGGGGAAGGTACAATGAGCAGTTCTTC. Translating it yields CASSVLAGGRYNEQFF. The rearrangement uses TRBV9 and TRBJ2-1; 8 bases align to TRBD2. The CDR3 has 16 amino acids. Germline V lookup: CDR1 SGDLS, CDR2 YYNGEE. Trimming took 2 bases from V and 4 from J; bases not matched to a gene: 8.

The CDR3 nucleotides read TGTGCCAGCAGCTCTAGCGGGGGGTTTAATGAGCAGTTCTTC. Its protein is CASSSSGGFNEQFF. The chain joins TRBV11-2 to TRBJ2-1; the match to TRBD2 covers 11 bases. The CDR3 loop spans 14 amino acids. The junction had 3 bases not matched to a gene; V was cut back by 4 bases and J by 7 bases. Germline CDR1 reads SGHAT; CDR2 reads FQNNGV.

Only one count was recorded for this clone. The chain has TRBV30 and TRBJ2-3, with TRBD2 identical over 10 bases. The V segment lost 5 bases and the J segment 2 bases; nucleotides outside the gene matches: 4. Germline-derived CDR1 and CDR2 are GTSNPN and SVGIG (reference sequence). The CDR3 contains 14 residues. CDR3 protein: CAWVLAGATDTQYF. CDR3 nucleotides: TGTGCCTGGGTTCTAGCGGGGGCCACAGATACGCAGTATTTT.

As DNA, the CDR3 is TGTGCCAGCAGCGCTACAGGGGGCGGTTCACCCCTCCACTTT. Protein sequence: CASSATGGGSPLHF. The chain couples TRBV9 to TRBJ1-6, with TRBD1 matching over 9 bases. Germline CDR1 and CDR2: SGDLS and YYNGEE. V dropped 3 bases and J dropped 9; count of bases not matched to a gene: 4. This CDR3 has 14 residues.

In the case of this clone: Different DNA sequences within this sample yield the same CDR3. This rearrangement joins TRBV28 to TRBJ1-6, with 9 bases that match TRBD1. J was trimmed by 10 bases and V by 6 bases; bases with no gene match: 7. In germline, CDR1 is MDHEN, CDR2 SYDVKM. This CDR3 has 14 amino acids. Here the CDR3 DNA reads TGTGCCAGCAGCCCAGGACAGGGGAGATCACCCCTCCACTTT. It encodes CASSPGQGRSPLHF.

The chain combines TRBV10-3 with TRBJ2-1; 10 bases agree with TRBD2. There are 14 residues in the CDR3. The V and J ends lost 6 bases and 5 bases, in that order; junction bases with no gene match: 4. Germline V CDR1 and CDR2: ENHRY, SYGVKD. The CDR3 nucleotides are TGTGCCATCAGGGAGCGGGGGGGGCACAATGAGCAGTTCTTC. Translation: CAIRERGGHNEQFF.

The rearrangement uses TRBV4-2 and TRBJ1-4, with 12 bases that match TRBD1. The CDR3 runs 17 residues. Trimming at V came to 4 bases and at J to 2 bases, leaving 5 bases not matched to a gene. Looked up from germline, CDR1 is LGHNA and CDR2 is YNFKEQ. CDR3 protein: CASSPGQGASTNEKLFF. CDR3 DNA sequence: TGTGCCAGCAGCCCGGGACAGGGGGCTAGTACTAATGAAAAACTGTTTTTT.

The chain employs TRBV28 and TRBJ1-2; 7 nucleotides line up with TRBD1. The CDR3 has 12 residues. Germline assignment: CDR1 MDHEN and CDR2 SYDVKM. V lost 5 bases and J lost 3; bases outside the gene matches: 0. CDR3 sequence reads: CASSQGDYGYTF. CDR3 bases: TGTGCCAGCAGTCAGGGGGACTATGGCTACACCTTC.

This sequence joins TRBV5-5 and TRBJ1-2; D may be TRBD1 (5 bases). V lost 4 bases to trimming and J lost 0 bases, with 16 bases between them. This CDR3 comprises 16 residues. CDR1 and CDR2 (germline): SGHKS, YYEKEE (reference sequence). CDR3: CASSRGIVRANYGYTF. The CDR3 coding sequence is TGTGCCAGCAGCCGAGGAATCGTCAGGGCTAACTATGGCTACACCTTC.

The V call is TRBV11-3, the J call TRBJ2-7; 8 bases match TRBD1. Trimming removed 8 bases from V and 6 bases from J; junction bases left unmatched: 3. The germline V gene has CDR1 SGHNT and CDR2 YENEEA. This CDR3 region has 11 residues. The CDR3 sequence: CASGTGAEQYF. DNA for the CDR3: TGTGCCAGCGGGACAGGAGCCGAGCAGTACTTC.

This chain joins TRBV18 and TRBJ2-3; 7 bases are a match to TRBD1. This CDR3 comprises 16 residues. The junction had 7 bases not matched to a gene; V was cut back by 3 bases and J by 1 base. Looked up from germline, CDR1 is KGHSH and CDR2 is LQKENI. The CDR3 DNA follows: TGTGCCAGCTCACCTACCCACAGGGGCCGCACAGATACGCAGTATTTT. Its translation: CASSPTHRGRTDTQYF.

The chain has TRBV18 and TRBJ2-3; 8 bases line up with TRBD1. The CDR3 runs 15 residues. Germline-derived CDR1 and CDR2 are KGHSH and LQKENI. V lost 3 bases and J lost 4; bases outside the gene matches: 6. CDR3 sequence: CASSPGTGVSDTQYF. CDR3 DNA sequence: TGTGCCAGCTCACCGGGGACAGGTGTCTCAGATACGCAGTATTTT.

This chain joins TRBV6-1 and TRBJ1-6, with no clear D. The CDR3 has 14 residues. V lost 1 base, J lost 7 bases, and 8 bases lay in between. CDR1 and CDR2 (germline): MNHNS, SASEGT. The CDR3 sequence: CASSEVGENSPLHF. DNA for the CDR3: TGTGCCAGCAGTGAAGTTGGGGAGAATTCACCCCTCCACTTT.

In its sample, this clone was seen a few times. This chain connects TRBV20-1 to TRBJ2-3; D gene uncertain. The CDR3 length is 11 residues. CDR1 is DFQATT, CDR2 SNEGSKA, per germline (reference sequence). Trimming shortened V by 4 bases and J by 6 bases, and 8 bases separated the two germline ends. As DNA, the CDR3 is TGCAGTGCTACCCACTCGGATACGCAGTATTTT. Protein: CSATHSDTQYF.

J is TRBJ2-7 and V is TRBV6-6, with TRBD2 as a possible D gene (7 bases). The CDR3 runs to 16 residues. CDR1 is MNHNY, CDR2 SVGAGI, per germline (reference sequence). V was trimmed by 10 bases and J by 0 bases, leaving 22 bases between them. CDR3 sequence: CATGLLMGGASYEQYF. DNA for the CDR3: TGTGCCACAGGACTCCTCATGGGGGGGGCCTCCTACGAGCAGTACTTC.

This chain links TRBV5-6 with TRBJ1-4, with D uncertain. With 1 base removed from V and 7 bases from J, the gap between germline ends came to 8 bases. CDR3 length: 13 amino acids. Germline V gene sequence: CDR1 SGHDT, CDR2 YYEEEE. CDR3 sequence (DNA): TGTGCCAGCAGCTTGACGGGCGGTGAAAAACTGTTTTTT. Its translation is CASSLTGGEKLFF.

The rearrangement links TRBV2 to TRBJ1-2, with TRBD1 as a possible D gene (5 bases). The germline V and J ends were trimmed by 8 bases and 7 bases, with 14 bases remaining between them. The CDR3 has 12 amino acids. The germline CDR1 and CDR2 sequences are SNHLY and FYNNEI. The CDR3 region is CASHRLLGGYTF. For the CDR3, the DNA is TGTGCCAGCCACAGGTTACTTGGTGGCTACACCTTC. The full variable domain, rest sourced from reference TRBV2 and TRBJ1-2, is EPEVTQTPSHQVTQMGQEVILRCVPISNHLYFYWYRQILGQKVEFLVSFYNNEISEKSEIFDDQFSVERPDGSNFTLKIRSTKLEDSAMYFCASHRLLGGYTFGSGTRLTVV.

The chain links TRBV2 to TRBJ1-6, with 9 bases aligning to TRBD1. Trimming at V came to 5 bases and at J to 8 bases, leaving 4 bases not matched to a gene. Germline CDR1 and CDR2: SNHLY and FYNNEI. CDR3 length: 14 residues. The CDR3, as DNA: TGTGCCAGCAGTTTTACAGGGGGCCATTCACCCCTCCACTTT. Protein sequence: CASSFTGGHSPLHF.

CDR3 sequence reads: CASRPLGAGNTIYF. The CDR3 DNA reads as TGTGCCAGCAGGCCCTTGGGGGCTGGAAACACCATATATTTT. The chain links TRBV6-1 to TRBJ1-3, with D perhaps TRBD1 (5 bases). The CDR3 spans 14 residues. Between the trimmed V and J ends, which lost 6 bases and 2 bases, there was a span of 11 bases. In germline, CDR1 is MNHNS, CDR2 SASEGT.

The chain's CDR3 is CASSAGTGNSPLHF. DNA of the CDR3: TGTGCCAGCTCCGCCGGGACGGGAAATTCACCCCTCCACTTT. The V gene is TRBV5-6, the J gene TRBJ1-6, with a weak D call TRBD1 (5 bases). Germline CDR1 reads SGHDT; CDR2 reads YYEEEE. The CDR3 contains 14 residues. V was pared by 7 bases and J by 7 bases, with 15 bases between.

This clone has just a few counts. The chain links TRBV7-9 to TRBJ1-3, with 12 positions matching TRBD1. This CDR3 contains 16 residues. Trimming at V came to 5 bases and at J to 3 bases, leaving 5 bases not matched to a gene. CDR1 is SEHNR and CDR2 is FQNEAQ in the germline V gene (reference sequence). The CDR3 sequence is CASSAGQGAHGNTIYF. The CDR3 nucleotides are TGTGCCAGCAGCGCGGGACAGGGGGCTCATGGAAACACCATATATTTT.

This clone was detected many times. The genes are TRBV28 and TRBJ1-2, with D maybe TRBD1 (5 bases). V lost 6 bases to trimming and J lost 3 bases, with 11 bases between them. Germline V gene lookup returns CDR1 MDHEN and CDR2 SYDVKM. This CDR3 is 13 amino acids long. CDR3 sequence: CASSSGGYYGYTF. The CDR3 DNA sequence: TGTGCCAGCAGCTCTGGGGGATACTATGGCTACACCTTC.

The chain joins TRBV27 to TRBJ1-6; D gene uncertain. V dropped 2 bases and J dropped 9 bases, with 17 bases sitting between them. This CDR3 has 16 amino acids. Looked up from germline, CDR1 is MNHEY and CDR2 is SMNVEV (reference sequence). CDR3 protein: CASSLELRAGGSPLHF. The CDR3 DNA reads TGTGCCAGCAGTTTAGAGTTGAGGGCCGGCGGTTCACCCCTCCACTTT.

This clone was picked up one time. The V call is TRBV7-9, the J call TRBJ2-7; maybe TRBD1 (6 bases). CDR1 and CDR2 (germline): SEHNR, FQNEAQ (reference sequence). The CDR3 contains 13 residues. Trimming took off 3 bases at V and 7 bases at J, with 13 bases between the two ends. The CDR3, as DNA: TGTGCCAGCAGCTTTACCAGGGGTGGGGAGCAGTACTTC. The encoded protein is CASSFTRGGEQYF.

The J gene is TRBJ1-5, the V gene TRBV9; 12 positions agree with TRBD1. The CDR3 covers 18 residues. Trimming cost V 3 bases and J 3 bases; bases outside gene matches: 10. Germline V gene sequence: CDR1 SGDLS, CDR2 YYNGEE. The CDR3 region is CASSGGTGGSSSNQPQHF. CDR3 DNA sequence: TGTGCCAGCAGCGGGGGGACAGGGGGCTCCTCTTCCAATCAGCCCCAGCATTTT.